Below are 15 T cell receptor beta chains sequenced from a single sample in a study of identical twins. TCRdb reprocessed the 5' RACE reads with MiXCR, giving one entry per CDR3 protein. The data contain some 97,000 distinct CDR3 sequences, less than 6.5% of them singletons. Sequences were obtained from memory T cells sorted from blood. The receptors derive from a woman between 45 and 60 years old in good health.

The chain has TRBV19 and TRBJ2-7, with 10 bases aligning to TRBD2. This CDR3 is built from 15 residues. Germline-derived CDR1 and CDR2 are LNHDA and SQIVND (reference sequence). In nucleotides, the CDR3 is TGTGCCAGTAGTCCATCTCCCGGGACTAGCGCCCCTCCGAACGTC. This translates into CASSPSPGTSAPPNV.

This clonotype was recorded many times. The rearrangement links TRBV12-3 or TRBV12-4 to TRBJ1-2; 7 bases map to TRBD1. The CDR3 runs to 13 residues. After removal of 5 bases from V and 5 bases from J, the junction contained 5 bases not matched to a gene. CDR3 sequence: CASSPGTAYGYTF. The CDR3, as DNA: TGTGCCAGCAGTCCCGGGACAGCTTATGGCTACACCTTC.

As for this clonotype: A much larger clone lies one base from this, so it may be a read error. No conserved phenylalanine or tryptophan is present at the end of the CDR3, so a read error is the likely explanation. The chain couples TRBV12-3 or TRBV12-4 to TRBJ1-6, with 7 bases matching TRBD1. Trimming took 7 bases from V and 7 from J; bases not matched to a gene: 7. The CDR3 consists of 14 residues. DNA of the CDR3: TGTGCCAGCACCCTGACAGGGCTGAATTCACCCCTCCACTGT. Its protein is CASTLTGLNSPLHC.

This clonotype was seen repeatedly, ten times or more. The chain links TRBV5-1 to TRBJ2-7; 7 bases are shared with TRBD2. Germline loops: CDR1 SGHRS, CDR2 YFSETQ. The junction had 10 bases not matched to a gene; V was cut back by 4 bases and J by 6 bases. This CDR3 contains 14 residues. The CDR3 coding sequence is TGCGCCAGCAGCGAAGGTAGCGGGTTGGCCGAGCAGTACTTC. Its translation: CASSEGSGLAEQYF. The full variable domain, completed using reference TRBV5-1 and TRBJ2-7, is KAGVTQTPRYLIKTRGQQVTLSCSPISGHRSVSWYQQTPGQGLQFLFEYFSETQRNKGNFPGRFSGRQFSNSRSEMNVSTLELGDSALYLCASSEGSGLAEQYFGPGTRLTVT.

There are many counts of this clonotype. The chain couples TRBV25-1 to TRBJ2-3; 7 bases fit TRBD2. Trimming cost V 6 bases and J 3 bases; bases outside gene matches: 9. CDR1 is MGHDK and CDR2 is SYGVNS in the germline V gene. The CDR3 sequence is 15 residues long. The CDR3 DNA is TGTGCCAGCAGCGCGTGGAGCGGGAAGACAGATACGCAGTATTTT. It yields the protein CASSAWSGKTDTQYF. Drawing the rest from reference TRBV25-1 and TRBJ2-3, the complete variable domain is EADIYQTPRYLVIGTGKKITLECSQTMGHDKMYWYQQDPGMELHLIHYSYGVNSTEKGDLSSESTVSRIRTEHFPLTLESARPSHTSQYLCASSAWSGKTDTQYFGPGTRLTVL.

V usage is TRBV2 and J usage is TRBJ2-7, with D unclear. The CDR3 runs 13 residues. CDR1 SNHLY and CDR2 FYNNEI come from the germline V gene. Trimming took 4 bases from V and 2 from J, leaving 9 bases between them. CDR3 in amino acids: CASSVDGAYEQYF. CDR3 DNA sequence: TGTGCCAGCAGTGTGGACGGAGCCTACGAGCAGTACTTC.

The sample holds many counts of this clonotype. This chain uses TRBV4-1 with TRBJ2-3; D assignment may be TRBD1 or TRBD2 (6 bases each). This CDR3 contains 13 residues. Per the germline V gene, CDR1 is MGHRA and CDR2 is YSYEKL. V dropped 10 bases and J dropped 4 bases, with 15 bases sitting between them. In DNA form, the CDR3 reads TGCGCCACCTCAAGGGGGGTGGCAGATACGCAGTATTTT. Translated: CATSRGVADTQYF.

In its sample, this clonotype was seen many times. DNA of the CDR3: TGTGCCAGCAGCTTAGTGGGGCTAGCAAGGGCAGATACGCAGTATTTT. Encoded protein: CASSLVGLARADTQYF. This rearrangement joins TRBV7-9 to TRBJ2-3; either TRBD1 or TRBD2 may supply D (5 bases each). This CDR3 region has 16 residues. V was pared by 1 base and J by 4 bases, with 15 bases between. The germline gives CDR1 SEHNR, CDR2 FQNEAQ (reference sequence).

This clonotype has a handful of counts. This chain joins TRBV6-1 and TRBJ1-1; no clear D gene. Germline lookup yields CDR1 MNHNS and CDR2 SASEGT. The CDR3 runs 12 residues. Trimming took off 6 bases at V and 2 bases at J, with 7 bases between the two ends. This chain's CDR3 is CASRLANTEAFF. The CDR3 DNA follows: TGTGCCAGCAGGTTGGCAAACACTGAAGCTTTCTTT.

This clonotype has ten or more counts. The chain combines TRBV12-3 or TRBV12-4 with TRBJ2-2; 8 bases match TRBD2. The CDR3 sequence is 15 residues long. Trimming took 5 bases from V and 6 from J; bases not matched to a gene: 8. The CDR3 coding sequence is TGTGCCAGCAGTAGTAGCGGGGTGAGCGCCGGGGAGCTGTTTTTT. This gives the protein CASSSSGVSAGELFF.

The CDR3 is CGVSAGPTYEQYF. CDR3 in DNA: TGTGGCGTATCAGCGGGCCCCACCTACGAGCAGTACTTC. The chain uses TRBV5-4 and TRBJ2-7; D is possibly TRBD2 (6 bases). CDR1 and CDR2 from the germline V gene are SGHNT and YYREEE (reference sequence). This CDR3 region has 13 residues.

In this sample, this clonotype turned up many times. The CDR3, as DNA: TGCAGTGCTAGAGATGGAATGCGGGAGTCCTACATTCAGTACTTC. Its translation is CSARDGMRESYIQYF. V is TRBV20-1 and J is TRBJ2-4, with 7 bases aligning to TRBD2. This CDR3 is 15 amino acids long. Germline V gene data show CDR1 as DFQATT and CDR2 as SNEGSKA (reference sequence). The V segment lost 0 bases and the J segment 8 bases; nucleotides outside the gene matches: 10.

This sequence joins TRBV15 and TRBJ2-7; the match to TRBD1 covers 7 bases. This CDR3 region has 12 residues. CDR1 LNHNV and CDR2 YYDKDF come from the germline V gene (reference sequence). Trimming took 8 bases from V and 6 from J; bases not matched to a gene: 7. CDR3 in DNA: TGTGCCACCGGACAGGCGGTAGGCGAGCAGTACTTC. It translates to CATGQAVGEQYF.

This clonotype showed up many times. The chain is built from TRBV5-1 and TRBJ2-5; TRBD2 agrees at 11 bases. The CDR3 runs 15 residues. V shed 4 bases, J shed 5 bases, and the junction held 7 bases outside the gene matches. Germline CDR1 is SGHRS and CDR2 is YFSETQ. This CDR3 reads CASSVTSGSGETQYF. CDR3 DNA sequence: TGCGCCAGCAGCGTAACTAGCGGGAGTGGGGAGACCCAGTACTTC.

This clonotype was seen ten or more times. The chain uses TRBV12-3 or TRBV12-4 and TRBJ2-5; TRBD2 might be the D (6 bases). The ends were cut back, 6 bases at V and 2 bases at J, with 13 bases in the middle. The CDR3 consists of 14 residues. This chain's CDR3 is CASRSLAPQETQYF. The CDR3 nucleotides read TGTGCCAGCAGATCACTAGCACCTCAAGAGACCCAGTACTTC.